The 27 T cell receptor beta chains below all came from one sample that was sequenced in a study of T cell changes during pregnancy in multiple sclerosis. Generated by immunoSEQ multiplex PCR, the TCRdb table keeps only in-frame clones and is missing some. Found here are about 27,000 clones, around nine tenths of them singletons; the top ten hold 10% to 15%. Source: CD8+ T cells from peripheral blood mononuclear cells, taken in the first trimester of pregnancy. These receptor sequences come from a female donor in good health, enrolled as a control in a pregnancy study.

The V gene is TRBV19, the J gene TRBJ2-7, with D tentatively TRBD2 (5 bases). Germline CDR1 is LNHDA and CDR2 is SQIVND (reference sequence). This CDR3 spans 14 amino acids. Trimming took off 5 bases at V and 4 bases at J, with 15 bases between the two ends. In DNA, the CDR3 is TGTGCCAGTAGTGCCGGACTCCTGGGATACGAGCAGTACTTC. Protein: CASSAGLLGYEQYF.

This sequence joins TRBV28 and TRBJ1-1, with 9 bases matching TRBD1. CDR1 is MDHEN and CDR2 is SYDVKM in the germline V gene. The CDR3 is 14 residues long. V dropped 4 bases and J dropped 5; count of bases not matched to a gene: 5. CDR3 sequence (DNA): TGTGCCAGCAGTTCCGGGACAGGGCTGACTGAAGCTTTCTTT. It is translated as CASSSGTGLTEAFF.

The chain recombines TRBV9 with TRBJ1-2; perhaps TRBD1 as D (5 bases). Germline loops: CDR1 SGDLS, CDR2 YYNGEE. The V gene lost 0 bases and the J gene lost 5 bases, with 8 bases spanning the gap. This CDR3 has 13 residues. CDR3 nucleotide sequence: TGTGCCAGCAGCGTAGCGGGGGGGTATGGCTACACCTTC. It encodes CASSVAGGYGYTF.

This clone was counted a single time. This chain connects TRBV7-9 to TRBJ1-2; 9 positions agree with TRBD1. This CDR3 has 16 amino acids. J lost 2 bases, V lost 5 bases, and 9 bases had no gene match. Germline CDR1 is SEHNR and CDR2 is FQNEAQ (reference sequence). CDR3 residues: CASSGAGTGKNYGYTF. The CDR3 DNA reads TGTGCCAGCAGCGGAGCCGGGACAGGGAAAAACTATGGCTACACCTTC.

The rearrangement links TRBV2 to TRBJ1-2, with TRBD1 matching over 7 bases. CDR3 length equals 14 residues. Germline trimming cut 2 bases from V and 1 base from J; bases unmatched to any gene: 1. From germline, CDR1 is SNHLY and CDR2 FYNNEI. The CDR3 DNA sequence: TGTGCCAGCAGTGAATACAGGGGTAACTATGGCTACACCTTC. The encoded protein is CASSEYRGNYGYTF.

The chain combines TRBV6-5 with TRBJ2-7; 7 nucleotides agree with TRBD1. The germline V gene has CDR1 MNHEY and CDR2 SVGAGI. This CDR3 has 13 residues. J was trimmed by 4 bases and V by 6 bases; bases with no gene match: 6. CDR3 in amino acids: CASRPGGRYEQYF. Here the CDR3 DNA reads TGTGCCAGCAGGCCAGGGGGTCGGTACGAGCAGTACTTC.

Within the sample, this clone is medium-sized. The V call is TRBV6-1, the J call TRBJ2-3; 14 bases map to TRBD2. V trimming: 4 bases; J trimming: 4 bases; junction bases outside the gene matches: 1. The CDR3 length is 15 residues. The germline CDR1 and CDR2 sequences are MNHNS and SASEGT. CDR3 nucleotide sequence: TGTGCCAGCAGTGGACTAGCGGGGGGGCCAGATACGCAGTATTTT. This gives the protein CASSGLAGGPDTQYF.

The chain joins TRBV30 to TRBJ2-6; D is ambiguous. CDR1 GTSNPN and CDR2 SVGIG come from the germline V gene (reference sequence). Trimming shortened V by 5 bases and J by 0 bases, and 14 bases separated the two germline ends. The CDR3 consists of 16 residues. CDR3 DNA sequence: TGTGCCTGGGGCCCTCCTCTTACCTCTGGGGCCAACGTCCTGACTTTC. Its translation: CAWGPPLTSGANVLTF.

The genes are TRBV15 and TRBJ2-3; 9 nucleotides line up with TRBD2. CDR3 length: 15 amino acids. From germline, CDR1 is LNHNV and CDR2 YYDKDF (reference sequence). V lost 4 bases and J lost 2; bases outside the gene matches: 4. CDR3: CATSKAGGATDTQYF. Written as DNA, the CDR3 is TGTGCCACCAGCAAGGCGGGGGGGGCCACAGATACGCAGTATTTT.

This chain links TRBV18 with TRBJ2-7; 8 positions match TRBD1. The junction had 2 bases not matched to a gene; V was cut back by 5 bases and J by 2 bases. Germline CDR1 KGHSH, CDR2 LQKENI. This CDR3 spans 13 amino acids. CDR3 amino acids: CASSAGQAYEQYF. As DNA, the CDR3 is TGTGCCAGCTCAGCGGGACAGGCCTACGAGCAGTACTTC.

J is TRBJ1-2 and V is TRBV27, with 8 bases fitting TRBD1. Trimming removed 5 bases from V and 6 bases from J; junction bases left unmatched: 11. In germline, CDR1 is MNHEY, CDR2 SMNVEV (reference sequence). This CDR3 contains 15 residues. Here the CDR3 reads CASSPHWTGPDGYTF. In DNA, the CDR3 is TGTGCCAGCAGTCCCCATTGGACAGGGCCCGATGGCTACACCTTC.

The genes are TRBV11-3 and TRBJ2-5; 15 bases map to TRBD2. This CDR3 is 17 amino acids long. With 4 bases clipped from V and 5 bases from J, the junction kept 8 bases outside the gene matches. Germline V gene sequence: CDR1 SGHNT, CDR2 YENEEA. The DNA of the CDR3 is TGTGCCAGCAGCTCCCGGACTAGCGGGAGGGCCGTGGAGACCCAGTACTTC. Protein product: CASSSRTSGRAVETQYF.

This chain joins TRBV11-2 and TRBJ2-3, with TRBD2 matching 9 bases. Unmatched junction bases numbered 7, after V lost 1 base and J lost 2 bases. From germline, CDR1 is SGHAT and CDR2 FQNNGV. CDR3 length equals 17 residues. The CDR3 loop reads CASSLGSSGAFTDTQYF. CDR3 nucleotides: TGTGCCAGCAGCTTAGGTTCTAGCGGGGCCTTCACAGATACGCAGTATTTT.

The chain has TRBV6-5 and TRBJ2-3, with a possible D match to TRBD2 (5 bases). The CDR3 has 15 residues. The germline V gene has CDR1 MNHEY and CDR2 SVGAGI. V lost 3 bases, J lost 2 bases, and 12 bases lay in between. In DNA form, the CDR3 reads TGTGCCAGCAGTTATGAGGGTAGGCCCACAGATACGCAGTATTTT. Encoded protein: CASSYEGRPTDTQYF.

CDR3 amino acids: CASTDRANGANVLTF. CDR3 nucleotide sequence: TGTGCCAGCACGGACAGGGCAAATGGGGCCAACGTCCTGACTTTC. J is TRBJ2-6 and V is TRBV27, with 8 bases matching TRBD1. V shed 7 bases, J shed 3 bases, and the junction held 5 bases outside the gene matches. The CDR3 has 15 residues. Looked up from germline, CDR1 is MNHEY and CDR2 is SMNVEV (reference sequence).

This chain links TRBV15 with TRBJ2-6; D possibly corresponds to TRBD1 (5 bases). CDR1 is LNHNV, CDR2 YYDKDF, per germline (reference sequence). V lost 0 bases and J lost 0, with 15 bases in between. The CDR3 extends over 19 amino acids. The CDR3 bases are TGTGCCACCAGCAGAGAAACGGCAGGGCACCCCTCTGGGGCCAACGTCCTGACTTTC. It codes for CATSRETAGHPSGANVLTF.

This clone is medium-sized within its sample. The chain's CDR3 is CASSLGPGGATGTDTQYF. The CDR3 nucleotides read TGTGCCAGCAGCTTAGGCCCCGGGGGGGCCACGGGCACAGATACGCAGTATTTT. The V call is TRBV13, the J call TRBJ2-3, with 8 bases identical to TRBD2. This CDR3 is 18 amino acids long. V gave up 0 bases and J gave up 1 base; unmatched junction bases: 9. From germline, CDR1 is PRHDT and CDR2 FYEKMQ (reference sequence).

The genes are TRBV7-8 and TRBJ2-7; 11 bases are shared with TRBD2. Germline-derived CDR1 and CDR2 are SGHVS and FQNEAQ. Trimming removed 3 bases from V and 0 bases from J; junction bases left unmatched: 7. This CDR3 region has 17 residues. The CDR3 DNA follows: TGTGCCAGCAGCTTGACTAGCGGGGCGCTGATCTCCTACGAGCAGTACTTC. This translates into CASSLTSGALISYEQYF.

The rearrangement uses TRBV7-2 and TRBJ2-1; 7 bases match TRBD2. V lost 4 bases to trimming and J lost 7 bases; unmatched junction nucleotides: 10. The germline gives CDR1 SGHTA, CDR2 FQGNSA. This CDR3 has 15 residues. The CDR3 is CASSWSGTVRNEQFF. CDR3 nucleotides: TGTGCCAGCAGCTGGAGCGGGACGGTCAGGAATGAGCAGTTCTTC.

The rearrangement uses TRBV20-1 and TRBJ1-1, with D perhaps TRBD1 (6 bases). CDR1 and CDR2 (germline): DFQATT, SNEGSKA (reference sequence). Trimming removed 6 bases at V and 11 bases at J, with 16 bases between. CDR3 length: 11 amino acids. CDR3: CSAPRQAGAFF. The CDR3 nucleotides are TGCAGTGCCCCTCGACAGGCAGGGGCTTTCTTT.

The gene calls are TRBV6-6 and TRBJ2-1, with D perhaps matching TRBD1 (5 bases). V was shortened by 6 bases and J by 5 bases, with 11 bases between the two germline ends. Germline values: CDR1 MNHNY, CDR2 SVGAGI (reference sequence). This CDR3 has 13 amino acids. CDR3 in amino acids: CASSPDTHNEQFF. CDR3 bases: TGTGCCAGCAGCCCGGACACCCACAATGAGCAGTTCTTC.

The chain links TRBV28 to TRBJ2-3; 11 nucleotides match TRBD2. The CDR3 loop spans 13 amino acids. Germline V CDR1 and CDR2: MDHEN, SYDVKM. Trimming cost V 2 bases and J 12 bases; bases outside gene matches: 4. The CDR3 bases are TGTGCCAGCAGTTTAACTAGCGGGGGCAAACAGTATTTT. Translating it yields CASSLTSGGKQYF.

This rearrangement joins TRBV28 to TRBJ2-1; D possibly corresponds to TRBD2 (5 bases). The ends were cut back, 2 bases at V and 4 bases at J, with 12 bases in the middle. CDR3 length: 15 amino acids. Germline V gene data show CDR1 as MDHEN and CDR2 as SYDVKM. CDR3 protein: CASSLAGFYYNEQFF. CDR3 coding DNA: TGTGCCAGCAGTTTAGCGGGTTTTTATTACAATGAGCAGTTCTTC.

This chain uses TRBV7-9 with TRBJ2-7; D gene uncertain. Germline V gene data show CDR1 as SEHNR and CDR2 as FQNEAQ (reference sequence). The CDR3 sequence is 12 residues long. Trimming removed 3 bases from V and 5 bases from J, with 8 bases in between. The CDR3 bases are TGTGCCAGCAGCTTTAATTCAGACGAGCAGTACTTC. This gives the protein CASSFNSDEQYF.

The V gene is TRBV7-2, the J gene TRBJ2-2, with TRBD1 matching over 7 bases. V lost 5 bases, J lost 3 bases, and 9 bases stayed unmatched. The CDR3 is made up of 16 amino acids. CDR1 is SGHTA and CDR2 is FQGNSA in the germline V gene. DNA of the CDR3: TGTGCCAGCAGCCCCGCCGGGACAGTCTACACCGGGGAGCTGTTTTTT. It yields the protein CASSPAGTVYTGELFF. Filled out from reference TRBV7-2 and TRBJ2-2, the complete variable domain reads GAGVSQSPSNKVTEKGKDVELRCDPISGHTALYWYRQSLGQGLEFLIYFQGNSAPDKSGLPSDRFSAERTGGSVSTLTIQRTQQEDSAVYLCASSPAGTVYTGELFFGEGSRLTVL.

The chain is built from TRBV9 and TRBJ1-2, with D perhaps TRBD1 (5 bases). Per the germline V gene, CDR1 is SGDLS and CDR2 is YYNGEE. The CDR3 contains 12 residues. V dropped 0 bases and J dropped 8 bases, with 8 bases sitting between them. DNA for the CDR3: TGTGCCAGCAGCGTAGGGAGGGACGGCTACACCTTC. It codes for CASSVGRDGYTF.

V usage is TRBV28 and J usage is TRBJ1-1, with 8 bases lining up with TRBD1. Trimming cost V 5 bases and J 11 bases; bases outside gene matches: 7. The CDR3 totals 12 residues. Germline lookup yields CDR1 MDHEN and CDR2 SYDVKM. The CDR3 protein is CASSRGQGPAFF. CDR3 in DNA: TGTGCCAGCAGTCGCGGACAGGGCCCTGCTTTCTTT.